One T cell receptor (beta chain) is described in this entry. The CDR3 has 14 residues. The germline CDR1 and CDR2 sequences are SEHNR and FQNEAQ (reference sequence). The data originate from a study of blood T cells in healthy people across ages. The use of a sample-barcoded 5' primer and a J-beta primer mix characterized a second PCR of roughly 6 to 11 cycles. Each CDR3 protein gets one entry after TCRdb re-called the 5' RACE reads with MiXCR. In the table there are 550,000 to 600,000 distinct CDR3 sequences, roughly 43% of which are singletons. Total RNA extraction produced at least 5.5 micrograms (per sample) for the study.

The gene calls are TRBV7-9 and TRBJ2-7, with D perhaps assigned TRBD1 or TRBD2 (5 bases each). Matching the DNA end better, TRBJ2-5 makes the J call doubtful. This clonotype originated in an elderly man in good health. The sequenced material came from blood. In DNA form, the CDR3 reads TGTGCCAGCAGCTTATCAGGGCGGGTAGAGACCCAGTACTTC. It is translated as CASSLSGRVETQYF.